A selection of T cell receptor beta chains follows, all from one sample in a study of cytomegalovirus exposure and HLA in healthy donors. Measured with immunoSEQ multiplex PCR; TCRdb has only the in-frame clones, and not every one. The table lists about 140,000 clones, around 10% of them singletons. Material for sequencing was PBMCs. The source of these receptors is a man between 50 and 59 years old in good health and CMV-seronegative. CDR3s include the opening cysteine and the closing phenylalanine or tryptophan. The D gene is left open where the match is weak. Part of the rows lack a size; the others show once, few, many or a class for expanded clones.

J gene	V gene	D gene	clone size	CDR3 DNA	CDR3 protein
TRBJ2-7	TRBV27	-	-	TGTGCCAGCATGTTGATGGGTAGCGGCAACTACGAGCAGTACTTC	CASMLMGSGNYEQYF
TRBJ2-5	TRBV6-6	TRBD1	few	TGTGCCAGCGGGGACAGGGGGAAGGGAGAGACCCAGTACTTC	CASGDRGKGETQYF
TRBJ2-7	TRBV6-5	TRBD1	few	TGTGCCAGCAGTGGACGGGACAGGGGTTTGGTCGAGCAGTACTTC	CASSGRDRGLVEQYF
TRBJ1-4	TRBV27	-	-	TGTGCCAGCAGTCCCAGGGGTGGCGGTGAAAAACTGTTTTTT	CASSPRGGGEKLFF
TRBJ1-1	TRBV19	-	-	TGTGCCAGTAGTATAGATAGGGGAGGCACTGAAGCTTTCTTT	CASSIDRGGTEAFF
TRBJ1-5	TRBV2	TRBD1	few	TGTGCCAGCAGTGCGGGACAGGGGGGAAATCAGCCCCAGCATTTT	CASSAGQGGNQPQHF
TRBJ2-5	TRBV4-2	TRBD1	few	TGTGCCAGCAGCCAAGAAGGGACAGTGCAAGAGACCCAGTACTTC	CASSQEGTVQETQYF
TRBJ1-2	TRBV5-1	TRBD1	-	TGCGCCAGCAGCTTGGCGCGGGCAGGGGGCCAGATTAACTATGGCTACACCTTC	CASSLARAGGQINYGYTF
TRBJ1-5	TRBV10-2	-	-	TGCGCCAGCAGGGGGGGGACGTATAGCAATCAGCCCCAGCATTTT	CASRGGTYSNQPQHF
TRBJ2-7	TRBV30	-	few	TGTGCCTGGAGTCCCGGCTACGAGCAGTACTTC	CAWSPGYEQYF
TRBJ1-1	TRBV5-6	-	-	TGTGCCAGCAGCAGCTCCCCTCGAGGGAACACTGAAGCTTTCTTT	CASSSSPRGNTEAFF
TRBJ2-3	TRBV7-2	TRBD2	few	TGTGCCAGCAGCCTAACGGGGGGGCTGAATACGCAGTATTTT	CASSLTGGLNTQYF
TRBJ2-1	TRBV19	TRBD1	-	TGTGCCAGTAGTATTCGGGACAGGGGTGCCAATGAGCAGTTCTTC	CASSIRDRGANEQFF
TRBJ2-1	TRBV28	-	few	TGTGCCAGCAGTCCCCTCGGGACTTACAATGAGCAGTTCTTC	CASSPLGTYNEQFF
TRBJ1-2	TRBV28	TRBD1	-	TGTGCCAGCAGGAGAAAGGGACAGGGTCCTGGCTACACCTTC	CASRRKGQGPGYTF
TRBJ1-2	TRBV28	TRBD1	few	TGTGCCAGCAGAGAACGAGGGGGCGCAATTCAAGACTATGGCTACACCTTC	CASRERGGAIQDYGYTF
TRBJ2-7	TRBV6-1	TRBD2	few	TGTGCCAGCATCCAACAGCGGGAGCGGAAGGGCGAGCAGTACTTC	CASIQQRERKGEQYF
TRBJ2-1	TRBV5-4	TRBD2	-	TGTGCCAGCAGCTTGGATCTAGCGGGAGACGGCGATGAGCAGTTCTTC	CASSLDLAGDGDEQFF
TRBJ1-1	TRBV6-5	TRBD1	few	TGTGCCAGCAGTCTGGACAGGGGGCCGAACACTGAAGCTTTCTTT	CASSLDRGPNTEAFF
TRBJ1-6	TRBV2	TRBD1	many	TGTGCCAGCAGTGTCCCCGGGACAGGTACTCCCTATAATTCACCCCTCCACTTT	CASSVPGTGTPYNSPLHF
TRBJ2-7	TRBV6-6	-	-	TGTGCCAGCACGACTTTACGAGGCGAGCAGTACTTC	CASTTLRGEQYF
TRBJ2-5	TRBV19	-	-	TGTGCCAGTAGCGACAGGTCCGGGACCCAGTACTTC	CASSDRSGTQYF
TRBJ1-5	TRBV6-6	-	medium-sized	TGTGCCAGCACTGGGCAAAGCAATCAGCCCCAGCATTTT	CASTGQSNQPQHF
TRBJ1-1	TRBV9	TRBD1	many	TGTGCCAGCAGCGTGTCGACAGGGACTGAAGCTTTCTTT	CASSVSTGTEAFF
TRBJ1-1	TRBV30	-	few	TGTGCCTGGAGTCCGGGGGGGACTGAAGCTTTCTTT	CAWSPGGTEAFF
TRBJ2-2	TRBV19	-	few	TGTGCCAGTAGTATTTTCCCGGGGTCGACCGGGGAGCTGTTTTTT	CASSIFPGSTGELFF
TRBJ2-7	TRBV6-6	-	-	TGTGCCAGCAGTTTCCCGGAGGGGGCCAACGAGCAGTACTTC	CASSFPEGANEQYF
TRBJ1-1	TRBV10-3	TRBD1	-	TGTGCCATCAGTGTAGGGACAGGGAGCACTGAAGCTTTCTTT	CAISVGTGSTEAFF
TRBJ2-4	TRBV5-4	-	few	TGTGCCAGCAGCTTTGGGGCCGGGCTAGAAAACATTCAGTACTTC	CASSFGAGLENIQYF
TRBJ2-5	TRBV7-9	-	-	TGTGCCAGCAGCGTGGGTGGGGGGTTAGCGCCTATCCAAGAGACCCAGTACTTC	CASSVGGGLAPIQETQYF
TRBJ1-2	TRBV15	TRBD1	few	TGTGCCACCAGCAGAGGGGACAGGGACGGTGGCTACACCTTC	CATSRGDRDGGYTF
TRBJ1-2	TRBV10-3	TRBD1	-	TGTGCCATCAGTGACCCCCCCGGGAGGGGGCCCTATGGCTACACCTTC	CAISDPPGRGPYGYTF
TRBJ1-5	TRBV5-1	TRBD1	-	TGCGCCAGCAGCGCCGGACAGGGAAGAGATCAGCCCCAGCATTTT	CASSAGQGRDQPQHF
TRBJ2-6	TRBV30	-	few	TGTGCCTGGACCACTGGGGCCAACGTCCTGACTTTC	CAWTTGANVLTF
TRBJ2-3	TRBV6-4	TRBD2	few	TGTGCCAGCAGTGACATTGCGGGGGGGACCACAGATACGCAGTATTTT	CASSDIAGGTTDTQYF
TRBJ2-4	TRBV2	-	few	TGTGCCACCCGACAGGAATCAAACATTCAGTACTTC	CATRQESNIQYF
TRBJ1-4	TRBV28	-	-	TGTGCCAGCGGTCTGGGAGTTAATGAAAAACTGTTTTTT	CASGLGVNEKLFF
TRBJ2-7	TRBV29-1	-	few	TGCAGCGTTGCTTTGAGACAGGCGTCCTACGAGCAGTACTTC	CSVALRQASYEQYF
TRBJ1-1	TRBV7-7	-	-	TGTGCCAGCAGCCCCGCGGGGAACACTGAAGCTTTCTTT	CASSPAGNTEAFF
TRBJ1-2	TRBV6-5	-	-	TGTGCCAGCAGTTACTCTGACACAGGGATCTTCTATGGCTACACCTTC	CASSYSDTGIFYGYTF
TRBJ1-1	TRBV5-1	-	-	TGCGCCAGCAGCTTGGCCAACAAGAACACTGAAGCTTTCTTT	CASSLANKNTEAFF
TRBJ1-5	TRBV28	TRBD1	-	TGTGCCAGCAGTGCAGGACAGGATAGCAATCAGCCCCAGCATTTT	CASSAGQDSNQPQHF
TRBJ2-1	TRBV5-1	-	few	TGCGCCAGCAGCTTGGCCGGTAGCGGAATAAATGAGCAGTTCTTC	CASSLAGSGINEQFF
TRBJ2-7	TRBV9	TRBD1	-	TGTGCCAGCAGCGTAGCTACTGGGACAGAAATCTACGAGCAGTACTTC	CASSVATGTEIYEQYF
TRBJ2-3	TRBV2	-	few	TGTGCCAGCAGTGAAATGCAGGAAAGTACAGATACGCAGTATTTT	CASSEMQESTDTQYF
TRBJ2-7	TRBV11-2	TRBD1	-	TGTGCCAGCAGCTTAGGGACAGGATATCAGACCGAGCAGTACTTC	CASSLGTGYQTEQYF
TRBJ1-4	TRBV5-4	-	few	TGTGCCAGCAGCTTGGGCTCGGGACTCGACGAAAAACTGTTTTTT	CASSLGSGLDEKLFF
TRBJ2-3	TRBV30	TRBD1	few	TGTGCCTGGAGTGGGGACAGGGGTAGCACAGATACGCAGTATTTT	CAWSGDRGSTDTQYF
TRBJ2-3	TRBV28	TRBD2	few	TGTGCCAGCAGTTTCCCCAGCGGGAGTGGCACAGATACGCAGTATTTT	CASSFPSGSGTDTQYF
TRBJ2-6	TRBV27	-	-	TGTGCCAGCGGATCGGGATCTGGGGCCAACGTCCTGACTTTC	CASGSGSGANVLTF
TRBJ1-5	TRBV27	-	-	TGTGCCAGCAGTCTGGATCGGGGTCAGCCCCAGCATTTT	CASSLDRGQPQHF
TRBJ1-2	TRBV10-3	-	-	TGTGCCATCAAGCAGTTGGGAGGGGACTATGGCTACACCTTC	CAIKQLGGDYGYTF
TRBJ2-7	TRBV28	-	-	TGTGCCAGCAGTTTAGATGACTTAAGCGAGCAGTACTTC	CASSLDDLSEQYF
TRBJ2-1	TRBV15	-	-	TGTGCCACCAGCAGAGATCAATCGCGAGTCCGGGTCTTC	CATSRDQSRVRVF
TRBJ2-3	TRBV2	TRBD2	-	TGTGCCAGCAAAAGGGAGCGGGGAATTAGCACAGATACGCAGTATTTT	CASKRERGISTDTQYF
TRBJ2-5	TRBV7-7	TRBD2	-	TGTGCCAGCAGCTTTAAGGTCACTAGCGGGGGGCAAGAGACCCAGTACTTC	CASSFKVTSGGQETQYF
TRBJ1-1	TRBV11-1	TRBD1	-	TGTGCCAGCACGCGCCTAAGAGGGGGCTCGGGCACTGAAGCTTTCTTT	CASTRLRGGSGTEAFF
TRBJ1-2	TRBV5-1	-	-	TGCGCCAGCAGTGCGGATGGGGCCGGCAGGATCTACACCTTC	CASSADGAGRIYTF